Below, 27 T cell receptor beta chains from the same sample are listed, as sequenced in a study of T cell responses to AZD1222 COVID-19 vaccine. Generated by immunoSEQ multiplex PCR, the TCRdb table keeps only in-frame clones and is missing some. This sample has more than 110,000 clones, with 93% found just once. The specimen was peripheral blood, collected on day 0 of AZD1222 vaccination. These receptors were collected from an adult in good health.

The J gene is TRBJ2-7, the V gene TRBV4-2; the match to TRBD1 covers 7 bases. This CDR3 contains 15 residues. V was pared by 0 bases and J by 0 bases, with 2 bases of the junction left unmatched. Germline V gene lookup returns CDR1 LGHNA and CDR2 YNFKEQ. The CDR3 loop is CASSQETGSSYEQYF. As DNA, the CDR3 is TGTGCCAGCAGCCAAGAGACAGGGAGCTCCTACGAGCAGTACTTC.

Only one count was recorded for this clone. CDR3: CASSLGQELNEQFF. In DNA form, the CDR3 reads TGTGCCAGCAGCTTGGGCCAGGAACTCAATGAGCAGTTCTTC. The chain links TRBV5-8 to TRBJ2-1; D remains unclear. CDR1 is SGHTS and CDR2 is YDEGEE in the germline V gene. Trimming stripped 0 bases from V and 6 bases from J, with 10 bases between. This CDR3 is built from 14 residues.

The CDR3 nucleotides read TGTGCCAGCAGAGTACCTTCACCGAACACTGAAGCTTTCTTT. Translated, it gives CASRVPSPNTEAFF. The chain has TRBV2 and TRBJ1-1; D is unclear. The CDR3 totals 14 residues. Trimming took 6 bases from V and 1 from J, leaving 12 bases between them. CDR1 is SNHLY, CDR2 FYNNEI, per germline.

The V and J genes are TRBV9 and TRBJ2-1; 11 nucleotides align to TRBD2. The germline CDR1 and CDR2 sequences are SGDLS and YYNGEE. V shed 4 bases, J shed 4 bases, and the junction held 7 bases outside the gene matches. CDR3 size: 16 residues. The CDR3 coding sequence is TGTGCCAGCAGCCCGCGGACTAGCGGGTATTACAATGAGCAGTTCTTC. Protein: CASSPRTSGYYNEQFF.

This chain joins TRBV7-9 and TRBJ1-1; TRBD1 agrees at 12 bases. Germline loops: CDR1 SEHNR, CDR2 FQNEAQ (reference sequence). The CDR3 loop spans 17 amino acids. The trim removed 0 bases at V and 6 bases at J, leaving 8 bases unmatched. In DNA form, the CDR3 reads TGTGCCAGCAGCTTAGCAAGGGACAGGGGGCAGGCGGCTGAAGCTTTCTTT. Translating it yields CASSLARDRGQAAEAFF. Looking up the rest from reference TRBV7-9 and TRBJ1-1 gives the full variable domain: DTGVSQNPRHKITKRGQNVTFRCDPISEHNRLYWYRQTLGQGPEFLTYFQNEAQLEKSRLLSDRFSAERPKGSFSTLEIQRTEQGDSAMYLCASSLARDRGQAAEAFFGQGTRLTVV.

This chain links TRBV19 with TRBJ1-4, with 7 bases identical to TRBD1. The germline V gene encodes CDR1 LNHDA and CDR2 SQIVND (reference sequence). V was clipped by 5 bases and J by 7 bases; unmatched bases: 10. This CDR3 is built from 15 residues. Here the CDR3 DNA reads TGTGCCAGTAGTCCCTACGGGACAGCGGGTGAAAAACTGTTTTTT. It specifies CASSPYGTAGEKLFF.

J is TRBJ1-1 and V is TRBV5-1; D is unclear. Germline V gene data show CDR1 as SGHRS and CDR2 as YFSETQ. This CDR3 region has 13 residues. V was clipped by 3 bases and J by 1 base, with 7 bases between them. The CDR3 coding sequence is TGCGCCAGCAGCTCTCAAAGGAACACTGAAGCTTTCTTT. Its protein is CASSSQRNTEAFF.

As for this clone: One junction end does not reproduce the germline sequence, and a read error may be involved. This sequence joins TRBV18 and TRBJ1-1, with 10 positions matching TRBD1. This CDR3 region has 14 residues. CDR1 and CDR2 from the germline V gene are KGHSH and LQKENI. The CDR3 DNA sequence: TGTGCCAGCTCACAACGCCGGGACAGGGGACGGACATCCTTT. Its protein is CASSQRRDRGRTSF.

The chain combines TRBV3-1 (or the pseudogene TRBV3-2) with TRBJ2-5; 9 bases line up with TRBD1. There are 16 residues in the CDR3. Germline loops: CDR1 LGHDT, CDR2 YNNKEL (reference sequence). The V and J ends lost 2 bases and 5 bases, in that order; junction bases with no gene match: 9. CDR3 sequence reads: CASSQFQQGAWETQYF. The DNA for the CDR3 is TGTGCCAGCAGCCAATTCCAACAGGGGGCCTGGGAGACCCAGTACTTC.

This clone was found once. J is TRBJ1-3 and V is TRBV10-1, with 8 bases aligning to TRBD1. The CDR3 runs to 16 residues. Looked up from germline, CDR1 is WNHNN and CDR2 is SYGVQD (reference sequence). Trimming cost V 4 bases and J 0 bases; bases outside gene matches: 5. The CDR3 DNA sequence: TGCGCCAGCAGTGCCGGCACAGGGGGCTCTGGAAACACCATATATTTT. Amino acid sequence: CASSAGTGGSGNTIYF.

This chain links TRBV12-5 with TRBJ1-5; D is unclear. Germline-derived CDR1 and CDR2 are LGHNT and FRNRAP. The CDR3 totals 11 residues. The V and J ends lost 6 bases and 3 bases respectively, with 3 bases between them. The CDR3, as DNA: TGTGCTAGTGGCTACAATCAGCCCCAGCATTTT. This gives the protein CASGYNQPQHF.

This sequence joins TRBV5-1 and TRBJ1-2; D uncertain. The germline CDR1 and CDR2 sequences are SGHRS and YFSETQ. With 1 base removed from V and 5 bases from J, the gap between germline ends came to 15 bases. This CDR3 comprises 15 residues. The CDR3 DNA sequence: TGCGCCAGCAGCTTGATCAGGCCCGGAGGGTATGGCTACACCTTC. It encodes CASSLIRPGGYGYTF.

The rearrangement joins TRBV5-1 to TRBJ2-1; possibly TRBD2 for D (6 bases). V was clipped by 4 bases and J by 5 bases, with 10 bases between them. The CDR3 is 13 residues long. Per germline, CDR1 SGHRS and CDR2 YFSETQ. CDR3 protein: CASSLDYHNEQFF. CDR3 coding DNA: TGCGCCAGCAGCCTGGACTATCACAATGAGCAGTTCTTC.

The rearrangement links TRBV19 to TRBJ2-2, with D possibly matching TRBD2 (6 bases). Trimming left V 9 bases short and J 7 bases short, with 18 bases between. In germline, CDR1 is LNHDA, CDR2 SQIVND (reference sequence). The CDR3 runs to 14 residues. The CDR3 DNA reads as TGTGCCAGCGCCATGGCTAGCGCGGGCGGGGAGCTGTTTTTT. This encodes CASAMASAGGELFF. The whole variable domain, filled in from reference TRBV19 and TRBJ2-2, reads DGGITQSPKYLFRKEGQNVTLSCEQNLNHDAMYWYRQDPGQGLRLIYYSQIVNDFQKGDIAEGYSVSREKKESFPLTVTSAQKNPTAFYLCASAMASAGGELFFGEGSRLTVL.

The chain links TRBV19 to TRBJ2-3; D gene ambiguous. Germline V gives CDR1 LNHDA, CDR2 SQIVND (reference sequence). This CDR3 is 14 amino acids long. The V end lost 4 bases, the J end lost 6 bases, and 14 bases lay between the germline ends. CDR3 in DNA: TGTGCCAGTAGTAACAACTCCCCGGTGGATACGCAGTATTTT. This gives the protein CASSNNSPVDTQYF.

The chain couples TRBV11-2 to TRBJ1-5, with D maybe TRBD1 (5 bases). Trimming removed 5 bases at V and 1 base at J, with 15 bases between. The CDR3 runs to 16 residues. In germline, CDR1 is SGHAT, CDR2 FQNNGV. DNA of the CDR3: TGTGCCAGCAGCCTGGGAGGGGAGGGAAGCAATCAGCCCCAGCATTTT. This encodes CASSLGGEGSNQPQHF.

V gene TRBV5-1 combines with J gene TRBJ1-3; 7 bases are shared with TRBD1. The CDR3 has 14 residues. The V segment lost 4 bases and the J segment 2 bases; nucleotides outside the gene matches: 3. CDR1 SGHRS and CDR2 YFSETQ come from the germline V gene. CDR3 in DNA: TGCGCCAGCAGCAACAGGGGAGCTGGAAACACCATATATTTT. Its protein product is CASSNRGAGNTIYF.

The V call is TRBV27, the J call TRBJ2-5; 7 positions match TRBD1. CDR1 is MNHEY, CDR2 SMNVEV, per germline (reference sequence). The V and J ends lost 5 bases and 5 bases, in that order; junction bases with no gene match: 8. CDR3 length: 14 amino acids. The CDR3 loop reads CASSLHRGRETQYF. The CDR3 DNA follows: TGTGCCAGCAGTCTTCACAGGGGAAGGGAGACCCAGTACTTC.

This clone has a handful of counts. The chain employs TRBV20-1 and TRBJ1-5, with D hard to call. The CDR3 is made up of 15 amino acids. Per germline, CDR1 DFQATT and CDR2 SNEGSKA (reference sequence). V lost 3 bases, J lost 0 bases, and 12 bases lay in between. The CDR3, as DNA: TGCAGTGCTAGTTGGCCAGAGAGTAGCAATCAGCCCCAGCATTTT. The encoded protein is CSASWPESSNQPQHF.

The chain links TRBV12-3 or TRBV12-4 to TRBJ1-1; the D is unclear. Trimming cost V 7 bases and J 1 base, with 10 bases left between them. The CDR3 runs to 13 residues. CDR3 in amino acids: CASIKTANTEAFF. In nucleotides, the CDR3 is TGTGCCAGCATCAAGACGGCGAACACTGAAGCTTTCTTT.

V usage is TRBV6-2 or TRBV6-3 and J usage is TRBJ2-1; D is perhaps TRBD2 (5 bases). This CDR3 spans 18 amino acids. Germline loops: CDR1 MNHEY, CDR2 SVGEGT. The V end lost 5 bases, the J end lost 5 bases, and 25 bases lay between the germline ends. The CDR3 loop is CASSPPLNLADRHNEQFF. DNA for the CDR3: TGTGCCAGCAGTCCGCCCCTCAATCTAGCCGACCGGCACAATGAGCAGTTCTTC.

This sequence joins TRBV9 and TRBJ1-6; maybe TRBD1 (5 bases). Trimming took off 1 base at V and 10 bases at J, with 15 bases between the two ends. This CDR3 has 15 amino acids. Germline CDR1 is SGDLS and CDR2 is YYNGEE. CDR3 sequence reads: CASSVIPGHDSPLHF. DNA of the CDR3: TGTGCCAGCAGCGTAATCCCAGGACACGACTCACCCCTCCACTTT.

The rearrangement joins TRBV9 to TRBJ2-5; the D gene is possibly TRBD1 (6 bases). The CDR3 runs 15 residues. Germline loops: CDR1 SGDLS, CDR2 YYNGEE. Trimming took 4 bases from V and 5 from J, leaving 18 bases between them. The CDR3 is CASSLTMTGKETQYF. The CDR3, as DNA: TGTGCCAGCAGCCTCACCATGACAGGAAAGGAGACCCAGTACTTC.

Turning to this clone: At one end, the junction sequence differs from germline, possibly due to a read error. The genes are TRBV7-7 and TRBJ2-7; D may be TRBD1 (6 bases). The length of the CDR3 is 13 residues. Germline V gene sequence: CDR1 SSHAT, CDR2 FNYEAQ (reference sequence). CDR3 sequence: CASSIGTNYEQYF. In nucleotides, the CDR3 is TGTGCTAGCAGCATCGGGACAAACTACGAGCAGTACTTC.

The V and J genes are TRBV19 and TRBJ2-3, with 13 bases fitting TRBD2. This CDR3 spans 18 amino acids. Germline V lookup: CDR1 LNHDA, CDR2 SQIVND (reference sequence). The junction had 13 bases not matched to a gene; V was cut back by 6 bases and J by 4 bases. CDR3 nucleotides: TGTGCCAGTAGATCGGGGACTAGCGGGGCATCGAGCGCAGATACGCAGTATTTT. Amino acids: CASRSGTSGASSADTQYF.

V is TRBV10-1 and J is TRBJ1-5; perhaps TRBD1 as D (6 bases). The germline V gene has CDR1 WNHNN and CDR2 SYGVQD (reference sequence). The CDR3 sequence is 14 residues long. The V end was cut by 6 bases, the J end by 3 bases, with 12 bases between. The CDR3 protein is CASRRTETNQPQHF. Here the CDR3 DNA reads TGCGCCAGCAGGAGGACAGAGACCAATCAGCCCCAGCATTTT.

J is TRBJ1-2 and V is TRBV18; 10 bases line up with TRBD1. Germline V CDR1 and CDR2: KGHSH, LQKENI. This CDR3 has 16 residues. J was trimmed by 4 bases and V by 5 bases; bases with no gene match: 10. CDR3 sequence reads: CASSVTGTGDLYGYTF. The CDR3 DNA sequence: TGTGCCAGCTCAGTAACCGGGACAGGGGACCTCTATGGCTACACCTTC.